Below, 26 T cell receptor beta chains from the same sample are listed, as sequenced in a study of blood T cells in healthy people across ages. Through a sample-barcoded 5' primer and a J-beta primer mix, a second PCR was run for roughly 6 to 12 cycles. Each CDR3 protein gets one entry after TCRdb re-called the 5' RACE reads with MiXCR. The data hold some 750,000 distinct CDR3 sequences, with over 20% observed a single time. Specimen: blood. Source of these receptors: a man in his sixties or seventies in good health.

This chain uses TRBV20-1 with TRBJ2-5; D is possibly TRBD1 (5 bases). Trimming stripped 6 bases from V and 5 bases from J, with 19 bases between. The CDR3 sequence is 14 residues long. Germline-derived CDR1 and CDR2 are DFQATT and SNEGSKA (reference sequence). The chain's CDR3 is CSAPHTGLRETQYF. CDR3 coding DNA: TGCAGTGCCCCACACACAGGATTAAGGGAGACCCAGTACTTC.

This clonotype was observed a single time. The chain links TRBV12-3 or TRBV12-4 to TRBJ1-6; D unresolved. The ends were cut back, 3 bases at V and 8 bases at J, with 8 bases in the middle. The CDR3 has 13 residues. CDR3 in DNA: TGTGCCAGCAGTTTCGACGGCTATTCACCCCTCCACTTT. Translation gives CASSFDGYSPLHF.

V and J are TRBV12-3 or TRBV12-4 and TRBJ2-5, with D perhaps given as TRBD1 or TRBD2 (5 bases each). Trimming removed 3 bases at V and 5 bases at J, with 13 bases between. This CDR3 region has 14 residues. CDR3 DNA sequence: TGTGCCAGCAGTTTTACCGGGGACCGGGAGACCCAGTACTTC. Translating gives CASSFTGDRETQYF.

V usage is TRBV2 and J usage is TRBJ2-1; 14 bases are a match to TRBD2. This CDR3 contains 14 residues. From germline, CDR1 is SNHLY and CDR2 FYNNEI. Losses at the gene ends were 7 bases for V and 8 bases for J; bases not matched to a gene: 4. As DNA, the CDR3 is TGTGCCAGCAAACGACTAGCGGGGGGGGATGAGCAGTTCTTC. It translates to CASKRLAGGDEQFF.

The chain carries TRBV27 and TRBJ2-3; D gene unclear. CDR3 size: 14 residues. Trimming left V 0 bases short and J 2 bases short, with 6 bases between. Germline V gives CDR1 MNHEY, CDR2 SMNVEV (reference sequence). The CDR3 coding sequence is TGTGCCAGCAGTTTATCGTACGTCACAGATACGCAGTATTTT. This codes for CASSLSYVTDTQYF.

This clonotype came up a few times. This chain's CDR3 is CASNGQGTNTIYF. CDR3 nucleotides: TGTGCCAGCAACGGACAGGGTACAAACACCATATATTTT. V gene TRBV6-5 combines with J gene TRBJ1-3, with 8 bases that match TRBD1. In germline, CDR1 is MNHEY, CDR2 SVGAGI. J was trimmed by 6 bases and V by 7 bases; bases with no gene match: 5. The CDR3 sequence is 13 residues long.

The V gene is TRBV6-1, the J gene TRBJ2-5; possible D gene TRBD2, 6 bases. Trimming cost V 5 bases and J 2 bases, with 15 bases left between them. CDR3 length equals 15 residues. The germline V gene has CDR1 MNHNS and CDR2 SASEGT. CDR3 nucleotide sequence: TGTGCCAGCAGTAATGGAATAGCGGTACAAGAGACCCAGTACTTC. It codes for CASSNGIAVQETQYF.

In this sample, this clonotype turned up a few times. V and J are TRBV3-1 and TRBJ2-2; 13 bases line up with TRBD2. Germline trimming cut 4 bases from V and 5 bases from J; bases unmatched to any gene: 13. The CDR3 runs to 19 residues. Germline CDR1 LGHDT, CDR2 YNNKEL (reference sequence). CDR3 sequence: CASSPRLAGGALGTGELFF. The CDR3 region has the DNA TGTGCCAGCAGCCCGAGACTAGCGGGAGGAGCTTTGGGAACCGGGGAGCTGTTTTTT.

The genes are TRBV11-1 and TRBJ2-3; D uncertain. The ends were cut back, 5 bases at V and 2 bases at J, with 20 bases in the middle. The CDR3 consists of 17 residues. Germline CDR1 SGHAT, CDR2 FQDESV (reference sequence). This CDR3 reads CASSRFLAPLNTDTQYF. For the CDR3, the DNA is TGTGCCAGCAGCCGCTTCCTTGCGCCCCTTAACACAGATACGCAGTATTTT.

This clonotype has only a few counts. V and J are TRBV14 and TRBJ2-5; 7 bases line up with TRBD2. Per germline, CDR1 SGHDN and CDR2 FVKESK. The trim removed 3 bases at V and 0 bases at J, leaving 1 base unmatched. This CDR3 is 14 amino acids long. CDR3 protein: CASSHLADQETQYF. Written as DNA, the CDR3 is TGTGCCAGCAGCCACCTAGCGGACCAAGAGACCCAGTACTTC.

This clonotype was detected a few times. This chain links TRBV2 with TRBJ2-3; D may be TRBD2 (5 bases). V gave up 7 bases and J gave up 0 bases, with 11 bases separating them. In germline, CDR1 is SNHLY, CDR2 FYNNEI. The CDR3 covers 14 residues. The CDR3 spells CASKSGGSTDTQYF. The DNA for the CDR3 is TGTGCCAGCAAATCTGGCGGGAGCACAGATACGCAGTATTTT.

This chain uses TRBV12-3 or TRBV12-4 with TRBJ2-1; tentatively, D is TRBD1 (6 bases). Trimming left V 6 bases short and J 2 bases short, with 11 bases between. This CDR3 region has 14 residues. CDR3 sequence reads: CASRFQGPYNEQFF. For the CDR3, the DNA is TGTGCCAGCAGGTTTCAGGGGCCCTACAATGAGCAGTTCTTC.

There are a few counts of this clonotype. This chain links TRBV5-1 with TRBJ2-1; 10 bases map to TRBD2. Germline assignment: CDR1 SGHRS and CDR2 YFSETQ. The CDR3 is 17 amino acids. V dropped 3 bases and J dropped 0; count of bases not matched to a gene: 6. The CDR3 is CASSYLAGESSYNEQFF. CDR3 nucleotide sequence: TGCGCCAGCAGCTACCTAGCGGGGGAAAGCTCCTACAATGAGCAGTTCTTC.

V is TRBV27 and J is TRBJ1-2; D remains unclear. Trimming shortened V by 4 bases and J by 4 bases, and 16 bases separated the two germline ends. CDR1 MNHEY and CDR2 SMNVEV come from the germline V gene (reference sequence). CDR3 length: 15 residues. CDR3 in amino acids: CASSSPRWAGYGYTF. CDR3 bases: TGTGCCAGCAGTTCCCCCCGATGGGCAGGCTATGGCTACACCTTC.

This clonotype was detected only a few times. The chain couples TRBV7-9 to TRBJ1-1; D not resolved. This CDR3 is built from 14 residues. Trimming removed 0 bases from V and 10 bases from J, with 15 bases in between. Germline lookup yields CDR1 SEHNR and CDR2 FQNEAQ (reference sequence). The CDR3 region has the DNA TGTGCCAGCAGCTTAGCTATCGCGGGATCGGGAGCTTTCTTT. Protein: CASSLAIAGSGAFF.

This sequence joins TRBV28 and TRBJ2-2; TRBD2 is a possible D gene (6 bases). Germline loops: CDR1 MDHEN, CDR2 SYDVKM. Trimming shortened V by 2 bases and J by 7 bases, and 14 bases separated the two germline ends. This CDR3 is 15 amino acids long. The CDR3 region has the DNA TGTGCCAGCAGTTTACCTCTACTGGGAGGCGGGGAGCTGTTTTTT. Protein product: CASSLPLLGGGELFF.

On this clonotype itself: One junction end does not reproduce the germline sequence, and a read error may be involved. This chain connects TRBV14 to TRBJ2-5; D is possibly TRBD2 (6 bases). The J call is in doubt because the DNA end fits TRBJ2-1 better. Germline assignment: CDR1 SGHDN and CDR2 FVKESK. This CDR3 comprises 17 residues. This CDR3 reads CAGSHRELATSVNEQFF. CDR3 DNA: TGTGCCGGCAGCCATCGAGAACTAGCTACGAGTGTCAATGAGCAGTTCTTC.

This chain links TRBV3-1 with TRBJ1-2; D remains unclear. Germline assignment: CDR1 LGHDT and CDR2 YNNKEL (reference sequence). CDR3 length equals 14 residues. V was pared by 0 bases and J by 10 bases, with 15 bases between. This CDR3 reads CASSQDPRLSPYTF. The CDR3 nucleotides are TGTGCCAGCAGCCAAGATCCGAGACTCTCTCCCTACACCTTC.

This clonotype occurred a few times. This chain uses TRBV6-2 or TRBV6-3 with TRBJ2-5, with TRBD2 identical over 7 bases. The CDR3 runs to 12 residues. The germline V gene encodes CDR1 MNHEY and CDR2 SVGEGT. The V gene end was trimmed by 4 bases and the J gene end by 8 bases; junction bases not matched to a gene: 4. Here the CDR3 reads CASSSGLTTQYF. CDR3 nucleotides: TGTGCCAGCAGTTCGGGACTAACCACCCAGTACTTC.

This clonotype was detected only a few times. An end of the junction differs from the germline gene, which may be a read error. This chain links TRBV12-3 or TRBV12-4 with TRBJ2-1; weak D call: TRBD2 (5 bases). CDR3 length: 13 residues. The CDR3 DNA is TGTACCAGCAGTCGACTATTATACAATGAGCAGTTCTTC. This gives the protein CTSSRLLYNEQFF.

The V gene is TRBV5-1, the J gene TRBJ2-3; possibly TRBD1 for D (6 bases). Per germline, CDR1 SGHRS and CDR2 YFSETQ. The CDR3 contains 13 residues. With 3 bases removed from V and 7 bases from J, the gap between germline ends came to 12 bases. The CDR3 DNA sequence: TGCGCCAGCAGCTCAGGACAGCCATATACGCAGTATTTT. Its protein is CASSSGQPYTQYF.

V gene TRBV12-3 or TRBV12-4 combines with J gene TRBJ1-4; D gene ambiguous. The CDR3 sequence is 14 residues long. Trimming removed 6 bases from V and 8 bases from J, with 16 bases in between. The CDR3 DNA reads TGTGCCAGCAGCTCGGGGTACAGAAGGGAAAAACTGTTTTTT. Protein product: CASSSGYRREKLFF.

This clonotype has just a few counts. V is TRBV18 and J is TRBJ2-7; weak D call: TRBD1 (5 bases). CDR3 size: 13 residues. CDR1 KGHSH and CDR2 LQKENI come from the germline V gene. V was shortened by 2 bases and J by 7 bases, with 12 bases between the two germline ends. CDR3 amino acids: CASSPGASQEQYV. In nucleotides, the CDR3 is TGTGCCAGCTCACCAGGGGCCAGTCAGGAGCAGTACGTC.

This clonotype was observed a handful of times. The chain uses TRBV7-6 and TRBJ1-4; a weak D match, TRBD1 (5 bases). CDR1 and CDR2 from the germline V gene are SGHVS and FNYEAQ. Trimming took off 7 bases at V and 1 base at J, with 19 bases between the two ends. The length of the CDR3 is 17 residues. CDR3 nucleotides: TGTGCCAGCACGGACGGGGCAGGAGTGAGAACTAATGAAAAACTGTTTTTT. Amino acid sequence: CASTDGAGVRTNEKLFF.

This clonotype was seen more than once but under ten times. The chain has TRBV12-3 or TRBV12-4 and TRBJ1-5; maybe TRBD1 (5 bases). Trimming cost V 1 base and J 9 bases, with 13 bases left between them. There are 14 residues in the CDR3. The CDR3 loop reads CASSLDRPSGPQHF. In nucleotides, the CDR3 is TGTGCCAGCAGTTTAGACAGGCCCTCGGGGCCCCAGCATTTT.

V is TRBV4-2 and J is TRBJ2-3, with D possibly matching TRBD2 (5 bases). This CDR3 is 15 amino acids long. Germline assignment: CDR1 LGHNA and CDR2 YNFKEQ. V was clipped by 2 bases and J by 1 base, with 10 bases between them. DNA for the CDR3: TGTGCCAGCAGCCAATCGGGGATGGGCACAGATACGCAGTATTTT. Its translation is CASSQSGMGTDTQYF.